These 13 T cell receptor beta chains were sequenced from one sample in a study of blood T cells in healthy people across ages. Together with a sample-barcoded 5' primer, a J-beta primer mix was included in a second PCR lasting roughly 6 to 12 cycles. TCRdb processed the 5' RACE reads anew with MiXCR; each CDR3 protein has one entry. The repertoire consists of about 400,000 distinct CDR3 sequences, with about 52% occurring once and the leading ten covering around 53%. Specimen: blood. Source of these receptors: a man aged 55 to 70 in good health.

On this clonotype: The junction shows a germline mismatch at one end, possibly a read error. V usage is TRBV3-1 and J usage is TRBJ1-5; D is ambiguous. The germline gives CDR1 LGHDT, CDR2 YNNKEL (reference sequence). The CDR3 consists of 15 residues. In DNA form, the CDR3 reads TGTGCTAGCAGCCAAGATGGGCTGAGCAATCAGCCCCAGCATTTT. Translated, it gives CASSQDGLSNQPQHF. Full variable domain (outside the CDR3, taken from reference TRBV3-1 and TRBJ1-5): DTAVSQTPKYLVTQMGNDKSIKCEQNLGHDTMYWYKQDSKKFLKIMFSYNNKELIINETVPNRFSPKSPDKAHLNLHINSLELGDSAVYFCASSQDGLSNQPQHFGDGTRLSIL.

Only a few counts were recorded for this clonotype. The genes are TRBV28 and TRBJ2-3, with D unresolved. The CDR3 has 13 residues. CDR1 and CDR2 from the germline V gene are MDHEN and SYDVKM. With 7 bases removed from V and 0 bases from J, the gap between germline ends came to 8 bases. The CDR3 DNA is TGTGCCAGCAAGAGGCATAGCACAGATACGCAGTATTTT. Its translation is CASKRHSTDTQYF.

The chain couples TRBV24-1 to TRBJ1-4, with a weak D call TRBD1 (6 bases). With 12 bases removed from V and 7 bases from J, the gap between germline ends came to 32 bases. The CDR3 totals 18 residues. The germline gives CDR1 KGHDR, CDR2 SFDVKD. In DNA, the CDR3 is TGTGCCCCCGTCCGGGACATCCATCGGTCGGCCCGGGGTGAAAAACTGTTTTTT. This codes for CAPVRDIHRSARGEKLFF.

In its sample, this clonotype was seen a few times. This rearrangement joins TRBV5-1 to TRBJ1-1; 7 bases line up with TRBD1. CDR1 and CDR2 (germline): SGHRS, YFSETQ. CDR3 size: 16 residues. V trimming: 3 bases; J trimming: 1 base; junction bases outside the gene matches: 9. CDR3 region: CASSSGDRAKNTEAFF. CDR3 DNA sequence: TGCGCCAGCAGCTCCGGTGACAGGGCCAAGAACACTGAAGCTTTCTTT. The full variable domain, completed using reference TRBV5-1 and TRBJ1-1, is KAGVTQTPRYLIKTRGQQVTLSCSPISGHRSVSWYQQTPGQGLQFLFEYFSETQRNKGNFPGRFSGRQFSNSRSEMNVSTLELGDSALYLCASSSGDRAKNTEAFFGQGTRLTVV.

CDR3: CASTSLAGTGGNEQFF. The CDR3 region has the DNA TGTGCCAGCACCTCCCTGGCCGGGACAGGGGGCAATGAGCAGTTCTTC. The chain employs TRBV7-2 and TRBJ2-1; 11 nucleotides align to TRBD1. There are 16 residues in the CDR3. Germline CDR1 is SGHTA and CDR2 is FQGNSA. With V trimmed by 7 bases and J by 6 bases, 11 bases remained unmatched.

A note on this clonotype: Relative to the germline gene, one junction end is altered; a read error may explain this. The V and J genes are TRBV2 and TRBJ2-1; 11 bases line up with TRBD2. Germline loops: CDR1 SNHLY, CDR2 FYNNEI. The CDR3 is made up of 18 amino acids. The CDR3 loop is CACSRVTSGESSYNEQFF. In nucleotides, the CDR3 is TGTGCCTGCAGCCGTGTGACTAGCGGGGAGAGCTCCTACAATGAGCAGTTCTTC.

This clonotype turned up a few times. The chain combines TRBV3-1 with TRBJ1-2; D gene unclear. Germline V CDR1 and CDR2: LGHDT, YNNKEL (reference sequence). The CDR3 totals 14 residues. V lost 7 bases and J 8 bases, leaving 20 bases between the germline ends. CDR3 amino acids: CASNVNLGVGGYTF. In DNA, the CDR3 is TGTGCCAGCAACGTAAACCTCGGGGTCGGGGGCTACACCTTC.

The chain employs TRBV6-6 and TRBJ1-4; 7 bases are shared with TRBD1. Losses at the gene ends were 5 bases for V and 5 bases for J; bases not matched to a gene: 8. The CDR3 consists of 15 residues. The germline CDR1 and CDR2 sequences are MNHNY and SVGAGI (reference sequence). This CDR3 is CASSRPGQKNEKLFF. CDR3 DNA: TGTGCCAGCAGTCGCCCGGGACAGAAAAATGAAAAACTGTTTTTT.

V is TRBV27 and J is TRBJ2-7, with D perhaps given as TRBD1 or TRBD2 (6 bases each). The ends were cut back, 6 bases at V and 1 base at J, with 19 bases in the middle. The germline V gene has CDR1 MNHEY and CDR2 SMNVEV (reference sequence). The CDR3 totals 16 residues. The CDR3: CASSRGLAGSSYEQYF. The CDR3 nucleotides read TGTGCCAGCAGCAGGGGACTGGCGGGGTCATCCTACGAGCAGTACTTC.

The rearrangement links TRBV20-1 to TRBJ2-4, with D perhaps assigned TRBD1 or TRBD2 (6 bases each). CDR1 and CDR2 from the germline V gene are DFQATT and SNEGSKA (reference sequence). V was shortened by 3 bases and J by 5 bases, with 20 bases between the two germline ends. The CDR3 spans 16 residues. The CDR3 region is CSASNGGLSVQNIQYF. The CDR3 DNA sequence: TGCAGTGCTAGCAACGGGGGCCTATCTGTCCAAAACATTCAGTACTTC.

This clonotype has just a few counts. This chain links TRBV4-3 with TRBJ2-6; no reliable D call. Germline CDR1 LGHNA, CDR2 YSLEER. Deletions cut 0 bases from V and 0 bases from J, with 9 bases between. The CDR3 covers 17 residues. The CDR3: CASSQEGRTSGANVLTF. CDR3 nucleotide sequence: TGCGCCAGCAGCCAAGAAGGGCGAACCTCTGGGGCCAACGTCCTGACTTTC.

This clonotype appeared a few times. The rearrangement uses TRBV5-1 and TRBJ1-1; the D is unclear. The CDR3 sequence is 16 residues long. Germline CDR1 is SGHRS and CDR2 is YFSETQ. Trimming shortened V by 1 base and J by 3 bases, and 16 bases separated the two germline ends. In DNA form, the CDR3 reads TGCGCCAGCAGCTTGCGGTTGCGGGGTCCGGACACTGAAGCTTTCTTT. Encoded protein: CASSLRLRGPDTEAFF.

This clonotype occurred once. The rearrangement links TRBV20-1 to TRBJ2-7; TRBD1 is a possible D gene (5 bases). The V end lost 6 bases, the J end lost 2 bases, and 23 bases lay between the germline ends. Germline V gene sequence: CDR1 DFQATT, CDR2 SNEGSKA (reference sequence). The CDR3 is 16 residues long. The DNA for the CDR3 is TGCAGTGCCCAAGGGGCGTCTCTACCCCTCCCCTACGAGCAGTACTTC. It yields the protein CSAQGASLPLPYEQYF.